These 30 T cell receptor beta chains were all obtained from the same sample, sequenced in a study of cytomegalovirus exposure and HLA in healthy donors. A multiplex PCR was run with 60 Vbeta primers and 13 Jbeta primers. Clones were sequenced by immunoSEQ multiplex PCR, and TCRdb holds only the in-frame ones, with some missing. The profile shows around 130,000 clones, approximately 80% of them singletons. The specimen sequenced was PBMCs. Every receptor here comes from a man between 18 and 35 years old in good health and CMV-seropositive.

The chain has TRBV6-6 and TRBJ1-6; 8 nucleotides match TRBD1. This CDR3 has 15 residues. Germline V gene data show CDR1 as MNHNY and CDR2 as SVGAGI (reference sequence). J was trimmed by 8 bases and V by 3 bases; bases with no gene match: 6. The CDR3 DNA reads TGTGCCAGCAGTTATTTAGGACAGGGAGATTCACCCCTCCACTTT. It specifies CASSYLGQGDSPLHF.

This clone came up a few times. DNA of the CDR3: TGTGCCAGCAGCGTTCAGGGCAACTATGGCTACACCTTC. Translating gives CASSVQGNYGYTF. The chain couples TRBV9 to TRBJ1-2; D perhaps matches TRBD1 (5 bases). V was clipped by 2 bases and J by 2 bases, with 7 bases between them. The CDR3 is made up of 13 amino acids. Per the germline V gene, CDR1 is SGDLS and CDR2 is YYNGEE.

The chain combines TRBV6-5 with TRBJ2-5; TRBD1 might be the D (5 bases). Germline CDR1 MNHEY, CDR2 SVGAGI. V lost 7 bases and J 1 base, leaving 16 bases between the germline ends. The CDR3 has 15 amino acids. The CDR3 region is CASTTGRAFQETQYF. In DNA, the CDR3 is TGTGCCAGCACTACGGGCAGGGCCTTCCAAGAGACCCAGTACTTC.

The V call is TRBV9, the J call TRBJ2-2, with 9 bases aligning to TRBD2. Germline V lookup: CDR1 SGDLS, CDR2 YYNGEE. V was clipped by 0 bases and J by 7 bases; unmatched bases: 13. The CDR3 totals 18 residues. The CDR3 sequence is CASSVAVAGEDVLGELFF. CDR3 DNA: TGTGCCAGCAGCGTAGCGGTAGCGGGAGAAGATGTGCTCGGGGAGCTGTTTTTT. The full variable domain, its missing parts supplied by reference TRBV9 and TRBJ2-2, is DSGVTQTPKHLITATGQRVTLRCSPRSGDLSVYWYQQSLDQGLQFLIQYYNGEERAKGNILERFSAQQFPDLHSELNLSSLELGDSALYFCASSVAVAGEDVLGELFFGEGSRLTVL.

The chain recombines TRBV4-1 with TRBJ2-7; 7 bases line up with TRBD2. Trimming at V came to 4 bases and at J to 4 bases, leaving 10 bases not matched to a gene. The CDR3 covers 15 residues. Germline V lookup: CDR1 MGHRA, CDR2 YSYEKL. The CDR3 DNA reads TGCGCCAGCAGCCCACCGTCCCCGGGGGGATACGAGCAGTACTTC. This gives the protein CASSPPSPGGYEQYF.

This chain joins TRBV14 and TRBJ2-7, with 9 positions matching TRBD2. The CDR3 loop spans 15 amino acids. Germline V gene lookup returns CDR1 SGHDN and CDR2 FVKESK. The V segment lost 3 bases and the J segment 2 bases; nucleotides outside the gene matches: 5. The CDR3 loop reads CASSQLAGSTYEQYF. The CDR3 DNA follows: TGTGCCAGCAGCCAGCTAGCGGGGTCGACCTACGAGCAGTACTTC.

This chain links TRBV6-1 with TRBJ2-7; D is perhaps TRBD1 (6 bases). CDR1 is MNHNS and CDR2 is SASEGT in the germline V gene. The V and J ends lost 3 bases and 4 bases respectively, with 16 bases between them. This CDR3 region has 15 residues. CDR3 sequence (DNA): TGTGCCAGCAGTGAGGGCAGGGGAGCCTCTTACGAGCAGTACTTC. Protein product: CASSEGRGASYEQYF.

The chain's CDR3 is CASSLGSGAEAFF. CDR3 coding DNA: TGTGCCAGCAGTCTCGGGTCGGGTGCAGAAGCTTTCTTT. The rearrangement joins TRBV5-6 to TRBJ1-1; D not resolved. The CDR3 runs to 13 residues. Germline CDR1 and CDR2: SGHDT and YYEEEE. The V and J ends lost 5 bases and 8 bases respectively, with 16 bases between them.

As concerns this clone: At one boundary the junction diverges from the germline segment, which might be a read error. As DNA, the CDR3 is TGCGCCAGCAGCTTGGGGGGGGTACTAGCCAAAAACAGTCAGTACTTC. Encoded protein: CASSLGGVLAKNSQYF. The rearrangement joins TRBV5-1 to TRBJ2-4, with D possibly matching TRBD2 (6 bases). This CDR3 region has 16 residues. Germline CDR1 SGHRS, CDR2 YFSETQ.

This rearrangement joins TRBV10-2 to TRBJ1-2; D might be TRBD1 (5 bases). Germline values: CDR1 WSHSY, CDR2 SAAADI. The CDR3 is 15 residues long. Trimming took 0 bases from V and 6 from J, leaving 14 bases between them. Here the CDR3 reads CASSESIGGIDGYTF. CDR3 in DNA: TGCGCCAGCAGTGAGTCGATTGGGGGGATTGATGGCTACACCTTC.

This sequence joins TRBV2 and TRBJ1-6; unclear D gene. The V and J ends lost 2 bases and 6 bases respectively, with 5 bases between them. The CDR3 extends over 13 amino acids. Germline V CDR1 and CDR2: SNHLY, FYNNEI. CDR3 nucleotides: TGTGCCAGCAGTGAACTGAGTAATTCACCCCTCCACTTT. Protein product: CASSELSNSPLHF.

The chain employs TRBV10-2 and TRBJ2-1; 9 bases agree with TRBD2. V shed 6 bases and J 3 bases; nucleotides not matched to a gene: 6. Germline V gives CDR1 WSHSY, CDR2 SAAADI. There are 15 residues in the CDR3. In DNA form, the CDR3 reads TGCGCCAGCAGGCTAGCGGGGACTAACTACAATGAGCAGTTCTTC. Its translation is CASRLAGTNYNEQFF.

The chain carries TRBV4-1 and TRBJ2-1; TRBD2 matches at 15 bases. V lost 5 bases and J lost 4; bases outside the gene matches: 0. The CDR3 has 15 amino acids. Germline V CDR1 and CDR2: MGHRA, YSYEKL. The CDR3 region has the DNA TGCGCCAGCAGCGGACTAGCGGGAGGGTACAATGAGCAGTTCTTC. This gives the protein CASSGLAGGYNEQFF.

V usage is TRBV7-9 and J usage is TRBJ2-7, with 12 bases that match TRBD2. Germline values: CDR1 SEHNR, CDR2 FQNEAQ (reference sequence). V lost 5 bases, J lost 0 bases, and 8 bases stayed unmatched. The CDR3 is 17 residues long. The DNA of the CDR3 is TGTGCCAGCAGCCAAAGGACTAGCGGGGAAAGCTCCTACGAGCAGTACTTC. Translation: CASSQRTSGESSYEQYF.

The chain joins TRBV7-8 to TRBJ1-4, with TRBD1 as a possible D gene (5 bases). Trimming took off 5 bases at V and 5 bases at J, with 21 bases between the two ends. The CDR3 extends over 17 amino acids. Per the germline V gene, CDR1 is SGHVS and CDR2 is FQNEAQ. CDR3 sequence: CASSPHTNRRKNEKLFF. For the CDR3, the DNA is TGTGCCAGCAGCCCTCACACCAACAGGAGAAAAAATGAAAAACTGTTTTTT.

This chain connects TRBV6-6 to TRBJ2-7; D is ambiguous. Germline CDR1 reads MNHNY; CDR2 reads SVGAGI (reference sequence). Trimming removed 6 bases at V and 6 bases at J, with 15 bases between. CDR3 length: 13 residues. The DNA for the CDR3 is TGTGCCAGCAGCCTAACGCGGCTTCCCGAGCAGTACTTC. This encodes CASSLTRLPEQYF.

This clone was found a few times. The gene calls are TRBV7-9 and TRBJ1-2; possible D gene TRBD1, 5 bases. Trimming took off 1 base at V and 3 bases at J, with 12 bases between the two ends. Germline V lookup: CDR1 SEHNR, CDR2 FQNEAQ (reference sequence). The CDR3 loop spans 15 amino acids. CDR3 nucleotides: TGTGCCAGCAGCTTAGTCGTTACCAGGGACTATGGCTACACCTTC. This sequence encodes CASSLVVTRDYGYTF. The whole variable domain, remainder taken from reference TRBV7-9 and TRBJ1-2, is DTGVSQNPRHKITKRGQNVTFRCDPISEHNRLYWYRQTLGQGPEFLTYFQNEAQLEKSRLLSDRFSAERPKGSFSTLEIQRTEQGDSAMYLCASSLVVTRDYGYTFGSGTRLTVV.

The chain carries TRBV9 and TRBJ1-3; 7 nucleotides agree with TRBD1. CDR1 is SGDLS, CDR2 YYNGEE, per germline. The junction had 6 bases not matched to a gene; V was cut back by 3 bases and J by 0 bases. The CDR3 has 16 amino acids. The CDR3, as DNA: TGTGCCAGCAGCGGCGACAGGGCCGACTCTGGAAACACCATATATTTT. Translating it yields CASSGDRADSGNTIYF.

This clone was recorded only once. The rearrangement links TRBV5-6 to TRBJ2-3, with D possibly TRBD1 on 5 matching bases. V lost 4 bases to trimming and J lost 3 bases, with 15 bases between them. The CDR3 loop spans 15 amino acids. Germline CDR1 is SGHDT and CDR2 is YYEEEE. The CDR3 nucleotides are TGTGCCAGCAGCCCCGTCCAGGGTAGGACAGATACGCAGTATTTT. Encoded protein: CASSPVQGRTDTQYF.

V is TRBV12-5 and J is TRBJ2-1; 8 nucleotides line up with TRBD2. J was trimmed by 4 bases and V by 1 base; bases with no gene match: 9. The CDR3 is 17 residues long. In germline, CDR1 is LGHNT, CDR2 FRNRAP. The CDR3 region has the DNA TGTGCTAGTGGTTTGGAGCGAGCGGGAGTATTTTACAATGAGCAGTTCTTC. It yields the protein CASGLERAGVFYNEQFF.

This chain uses TRBV13 with TRBJ1-2; D is unresolved. Per the germline V gene, CDR1 is PRHDT and CDR2 is FYEKMQ (reference sequence). The CDR3 contains 13 residues. V dropped 0 bases and J dropped 5 bases, with 7 bases sitting between them. The CDR3 is CASSLGQMYGYTF. The CDR3 DNA reads TGTGCCAGCAGCTTAGGACAGATGTATGGCTACACCTTC.

In the case of this clone: The germline gene is not matched at one end of the junction; a read error may be the cause. The chain links TRBV15 to TRBJ2-6; 9 bases align to TRBD1. The CDR3 covers 16 residues. Germline V CDR1 and CDR2: LNHNV, YYDKDF (reference sequence). CDR3 sequence reads: CATSPGQGSGANGLTF. In DNA form, the CDR3 reads TGTGCCACCAGTCCGGGACAGGGTTCTGGGGCCAACGGCCTGACTTTC.

This chain links TRBV7-9 with TRBJ1-5; 7 bases fit TRBD1. The trim removed 1 base at V and 6 bases at J, leaving 3 bases unmatched. Looked up from germline, CDR1 is SEHNR and CDR2 is FQNEAQ (reference sequence). The CDR3 has 14 residues. Here the CDR3 DNA reads TGTGCCAGCAGCTTAGGACAGGGAGGTCAGCCCCAGCATTTT. Residues: CASSLGQGGQPQHF.

V is TRBV11-2 and J is TRBJ1-1, with D maybe TRBD1 (5 bases). Germline CDR1 SGHAT, CDR2 FQNNGV. The ends were cut back, 6 bases at V and 2 bases at J, with 16 bases in the middle. The CDR3 contains 15 residues. CDR3 sequence: CASSPMWTKNTEAFF. CDR3 nucleotides: TGTGCCAGCAGTCCAATGTGGACAAAAAACACTGAAGCTTTCTTT. Full variable domain (outside the CDR3, taken from reference TRBV11-2 and TRBJ1-1): EAGVAQSPRYKIIEKRQSVAFWCNPISGHATLYWYQQILGQGPKLLIQFQNNGVVDDSQLPKDRFSAERLKGVDSTLKIQPAKLEDSAVYLCASSPMWTKNTEAFFGQGTRLTVV.

The chain has TRBV18 and TRBJ2-3; D perhaps matches TRBD1 (6 bases). This CDR3 contains 15 residues. Trimming cost V 1 base and J 4 bases, with 12 bases left between them. The germline V gene has CDR1 KGHSH and CDR2 LQKENI. The CDR3 DNA sequence: TGTGCCAGCTCACCACTCAGGGGCTCAGCAGATACGCAGTATTTT. This sequence encodes CASSPLRGSADTQYF.

The J gene is TRBJ1-4, the V gene TRBV10-3; no clear D. Germline-derived CDR1 and CDR2 are ENHRY and SYGVKD. The CDR3 covers 17 residues. V was clipped by 3 bases and J by 0 bases, with 14 bases between them. CDR3: CAISDEARRATNEKLFF. CDR3 in DNA: TGTGCCATCAGTGACGAGGCAAGGAGGGCAACTAATGAAAAACTGTTTTTT.

The chain employs TRBV7-9 and TRBJ2-7, with 7 nucleotides matching TRBD1. The V gene's germline CDR1 is SEHNR and CDR2 FQNEAQ (reference sequence). V lost 2 bases to trimming and J lost 0 bases; unmatched junction nucleotides: 7. This CDR3 contains 16 residues. This chain's CDR3 is CASSLMWTGDSYEQYF. Written as DNA, the CDR3 is TGTGCCAGCAGCTTAATGTGGACAGGCGACTCCTACGAGCAGTACTTC. Looking up the rest from reference TRBV7-9 and TRBJ2-7 gives the full variable domain: DTGVSQNPRHKITKRGQNVTFRCDPISEHNRLYWYRQTLGQGPEFLTYFQNEAQLEKSRLLSDRFSAERPKGSFSTLEIQRTEQGDSAMYLCASSLMWTGDSYEQYFGPGTRLTVT.

The gene calls are TRBV7-8 and TRBJ1-2; weak D call: TRBD1 (5 bases). Between the trimmed V and J ends, which lost 4 bases and 4 bases, there was a span of 13 bases. This CDR3 has 14 residues. Germline CDR1 SGHVS, CDR2 FQNEAQ. The CDR3 is CASSSPGDSYGYTF. The CDR3 DNA follows: TGTGCCAGCAGCTCACCGGGGGATAGCTATGGCTACACCTTC.

This clone showed up just a few times. V gene TRBV6-1 combines with J gene TRBJ1-5; 8 bases agree with TRBD1. V trimming: 5 bases; J trimming: 3 bases; junction bases outside the gene matches: 6. The germline gives CDR1 MNHNS, CDR2 SASEGT. The CDR3 sequence is 15 residues long. CDR3 nucleotides: TGTGCCAGCAGTTCGGACAGGGCATTCAATCAGCCCCAGCATTTT. This translates into CASSSDRAFNQPQHF.

The rearrangement links TRBV4-1 to TRBJ1-1; no definite D call. V gave up 0 bases and J gave up 7 bases, with 15 bases separating them. This CDR3 is 15 amino acids long. CDR1 MGHRA and CDR2 YSYEKL come from the germline V gene. The chain's CDR3 is CASSQEVVRGREAFF. The CDR3 nucleotides are TGCGCCAGCAGCCAAGAGGTGGTTAGAGGGCGTGAAGCTTTCTTT.